This T cell receptor (beta chain) comes out of a study of vaccination and CD4 T cells after COVID-19. Study information: Once vaccinated, a few convalescent patients provided samples at day 14 and again at days 161 to 241 post-vaccination. Stimulation of the cells used overlapping spike peptide pools from SARS-CoV-2 and from the common cold coronaviruses HCoV-NL63, HCoV-OC43 and HCoV-229E.

Indicated time point: late sampling 161 to 241 days after vaccination in a few convalescent patients. Sample treatment: approximately 10-day PBMC culture with coronavirus spike peptide pools or control peptides (ViraFEST assay). The ViraFEST method relied on peptide pools to expand antigen-specific T cells, followed by TCR sequencing. CDR1 and CDR2 (germline): MGHDK, SYGVNS. V shed 2 bases and J shed 5 bases, with 18 bases lying between them. The CDR3 spans 16 residues. Cultured CD4+ T cell DNA was sequenced using the Oncomine TCR Beta short-read assay. Each CDR3 protein gets one entry after TCRdb re-called the PCR reads with MiXCR. The data contain roughly 20,000 distinct CDR3 sequences, around a third of them singletons. This clonotype was counted a few times. Its target is not known.

Material: CD4+ T cells from blood, cultured in vitro, obtained about 7 months after SARS-CoV-2 vaccination. The chain couples TRBV25-1 to TRBJ2-5; the D is unclear. This TCR was recovered from a human donor who had recovered from COVID-19. Written as DNA, the CDR3 is TGTGCCAGCAGTGAAAGGGCTCCGGGCCCGGTGGAGACCCAGTACTTC. This gives the protein CASSERAPGPVETQYF. Combining the CDR3 with reference TRBV25-1 and TRBJ2-5 gives the whole variable domain EADIYQTPRYLVIGTGKKITLECSQTMGHDKMYWYQQDPGMELHLIHYSYGVNSTEKGDLSSESTVSRIRTEHFPLTLESARPSHTSQYLCASSERAPGPVETQYFGPGTRLLVL.